The present T cell receptor (beta chain) was sequenced within a study of shared clonotypes between healthy human individuals. Study-wide findings and caveats: Clonotypes that were shared across a few donors made up around 5% of naive CD4 clonotypes.

The V end lost 8 bases, the J end lost 7 bases, and 6 bases lay between the germline ends. CDR3 size: 10 residues. Germline CDR1 ENHRY, CDR2 SYGVKD. Tens of thousands of T cell genomes, or roughly 200 ng DNA, went into the sorted-subset replicate PCRs. Profiled with immunoSEQ multiplex PCR; TCRdb holds only in-frame clones, not every one. The sample gives about 380,000 clones, around 96% of which show up once; 0.32% is in the top ten. A word on this clone: What it binds is not known.

Input material: memory CD8+ T cells sorted from blood. The subset is: CD45RO+ cells pooled with CCR7-negative TemRA cells. The V call is TRBV10-3, the J call TRBJ1-3; D call uncertain. The sequence came from a man in his thirties or forties in good health. The CDR3 spells CAIGENTIYF. The DNA for the CDR3 is TGTGCCATCGGGGAGAACACCATATATTTT.